This TCR beta chain is from a study of cytomegalovirus exposure and HLA in healthy donors. Study outcomes and limitations: Researchers reported from a later analysis that most CMV-associated TCR beta chains appeared HLA-restricted.

The PCR contained 60 Vbeta and 13 Jbeta primers. Clones were sequenced by immunoSEQ multiplex PCR, and TCRdb holds only the in-frame ones, with some missing. The sample consists of about 57,000 clones, approximately 80% of them appearing once. Trimming pared 5 bases from V and 6 bases from J, leaving 10 bases between. Germline CDR1 reads PRHDT; CDR2 reads FYEKMQ (reference sequence). The CDR3 spans 12 residues. A remark on this clone: Its antigen remains unidentified.

Sequencing was done on a sample of PBMCs. This TCR was sampled from a man aged 25-40 years in good health and CMV-seronegative. The V and J genes are TRBV13 and TRBJ1-1, with D hard to call. The CDR3 loop reads CASSPRFSEAFF. Here the CDR3 DNA reads TGTGCCAGCAGCCCCCGGTTTTCTGAAGCTTTCTTT. Together with reference TRBV13 and TRBJ1-1, the CDR3 gives the full variable domain: AAGVIQSPRHLIKEKRETATLKCYPIPRHDTVYWYQQGPGQDPQFLISFYEKMQSDKGSIPDRFSAQQFSDYHSELNMSSLELGDSALYFCASSPRFSEAFFGQGTRLTVV.